The 19 T cell receptor beta chains in this list originate from one sample, sequenced in a study of cytomegalovirus exposure and HLA in healthy donors. Both 60 Vbeta primers and 13 Jbeta primers went into the PCR. The protocol was immunoSEQ multiplex PCR, while the TCRdb copy is restricted to in-frame clones and leaves out a portion. The table has some 170,000 clones, more than 80% seen once. The sequenced sample was PBMCs. These receptors were taken from a woman younger than 30 in good health and CMV-seropositive.

This clone appeared once. The V call is TRBV2, the J call TRBJ1-5; a weak D match, TRBD1 (5 bases). The germline V gene has CDR1 SNHLY and CDR2 FYNNEI. CDR3 length equals 15 residues. Trimming took 6 bases from V and 0 from J, leaving 12 bases between them. CDR3: CASRLDRHSNQPQHF. DNA of the CDR3: TGTGCCAGCAGGCTTGACAGACATAGCAATCAGCCCCAGCATTTT.

The chain is built from TRBV7-6 and TRBJ2-3; 7 bases are a match to TRBD1. The germline V gene has CDR1 SGHVS and CDR2 FNYEAQ. This CDR3 region has 14 residues. Germline trimming cut 0 bases from V and 4 bases from J; bases unmatched to any gene: 1. The CDR3 nucleotides read TGTGCCAGCAGCTTAGCTACAGGGGCAGATACGCAGTATTTT. Translated: CASSLATGADTQYF.

The chain employs TRBV5-4 and TRBJ1-1; D might be TRBD1 (5 bases). The ends were cut back, 5 bases at V and 4 bases at J, with 18 bases in the middle. Germline values: CDR1 SGHNT, CDR2 YYREEE (reference sequence). The CDR3 consists of 15 residues. As DNA, the CDR3 is TGTGCCAGCAGGATAGACGCAGGGATAACCACTGAAGCTTTCTTT. Translation gives CASRIDAGITTEAFF.

J is TRBJ1-3 and V is TRBV5-6; no clear D gene. Germline lookup yields CDR1 SGHDT and CDR2 YYEEEE. This CDR3 contains 15 residues. Trimming cost V 4 bases and J 2 bases, with 13 bases left between them. The CDR3 region is CASSRGKGTGNTIYF. In nucleotides, the CDR3 is TGTGCCAGCAGCCGCGGGAAAGGAACTGGAAACACCATATATTTT.

This clone has just a few counts. A junction boundary mismatches the germline segment, possibly from a read error. CDR3 residues: CASSHRTGDSGANGLTF. The CDR3 region has the DNA TGCGCCAGCAGCCATCGGACAGGTGACTCTGGGGCCAACGGCCTGACTTTC. The chain carries TRBV4-3 and TRBJ2-6; TRBD1 aligns across 7 bases. CDR3 length: 17 amino acids. Germline V gene data show CDR1 as LGHNA and CDR2 as YSLEER.

The chain links TRBV15 to TRBJ1-5; perhaps TRBD1 as D (6 bases). Trimming removed 7 bases at V and 2 bases at J, with 9 bases between. Germline CDR1 is LNHNV and CDR2 is YYDKDF (reference sequence). CDR3 length: 13 residues. The CDR3 here is CATNTGRNQPQHF. CDR3 bases: TGTGCCACCAATACAGGGCGCAATCAGCCCCAGCATTTT.

J is TRBJ1-2 and V is TRBV5-1, with D uncertain. This CDR3 contains 14 residues. The V end lost 0 bases, the J end lost 0 bases, and 6 bases lay between the germline ends. CDR1 and CDR2 (germline): SGHRS, YFSETQ. In nucleotides, the CDR3 is TGCGCCAGCAGCTTGGTGCGCCCTAACTATGGCTACACCTTC. Its protein product is CASSLVRPNYGYTF.

The rearrangement links TRBV4-3 to TRBJ2-3; D is possibly TRBD2 (6 bases). Looked up from germline, CDR1 is LGHNA and CDR2 is YSLEER. The V end lost 4 bases, the J end lost 9 bases, and 14 bases lay between the germline ends. The CDR3 contains 13 residues. In DNA form, the CDR3 reads TGCGCCAGCAGCCCGGAGGGCCGGGGAACGCAGTATTTT. Residues: CASSPEGRGTQYF.

The V call is TRBV7-2, the J call TRBJ1-5, with D possibly matching TRBD1 (5 bases). The CDR3 consists of 13 residues. Trimming shortened V by 5 bases and J by 7 bases, and 12 bases separated the two germline ends. Per germline, CDR1 SGHTA and CDR2 FQGNSA. The CDR3, as DNA: TGTGCCAGCAGCGGTGGGCAGGGCCAGCCCCAGCATTTT. It codes for CASSGGQGQPQHF.

This clone was observed once. The V call is TRBV7-3, the J call TRBJ2-2; TRBD2 matches 7 bases. The CDR3 extends over 15 amino acids. CDR1 and CDR2 (germline): SGHTA, FQGTGA. V dropped 1 base and J dropped 6; count of bases not matched to a gene: 5. The CDR3 sequence is CASSLNGGGAGELFF. Written as DNA, the CDR3 is TGTGCCAGCAGCTTAAATGGGGGGGGAGCCGGGGAGCTGTTTTTT. Using reference TRBV7-3 and TRBJ2-2 for the parts outside the CDR3, the full variable domain is GAGVSQTPSNKVTEKGKYVELRCDPISGHTALYWYRQSLGQGPEFLIYFQGTGAADDSGLPNDRFFAVRPEGSVSTLKIQRTERGDSAVYLCASSLNGGGAGELFFGEGSRLTVL.

This chain uses TRBV4-3 with TRBJ2-5, with TRBD1 matching 7 bases. V gave up 4 bases and J gave up 1 base; unmatched junction bases: 6. The CDR3 has 15 residues. Germline V gives CDR1 LGHNA, CDR2 YSLEER. CDR3 sequence: CASSPSRDSQETQYF. The CDR3 DNA follows: TGCGCCAGCAGCCCCTCCCGGGACAGCCAAGAGACCCAGTACTTC.

V is TRBV19 and J is TRBJ1-1; TRBD1 is a possible D gene (5 bases). V was cut by 4 bases and J by 4 bases, with 19 bases left in between. This CDR3 has 16 residues. Germline V gene data show CDR1 as LNHDA and CDR2 as SQIVND (reference sequence). The DNA of the CDR3 is TGTGCCAGTAGTAGCGGGGCAGTGAATTTATTCACTGAAGCTTTCTTT. Residues: CASSSGAVNLFTEAFF.

The rearrangement links TRBV5-1 to TRBJ1-3; 7 nucleotides agree with TRBD1. The CDR3 consists of 17 residues. J lost 0 bases, V lost 0 bases, and 6 bases had no gene match. The germline gives CDR1 SGHRS, CDR2 YFSETQ. The CDR3 here is CASSLAGTANSGNTIYF. CDR3 DNA sequence: TGCGCCAGCAGCTTGGCCGGGACAGCCAACTCTGGAAACACCATATATTTT.

This clone appeared a few times. This chain links TRBV5-1 with TRBJ2-7, with a tentative D call TRBD1 (5 bases). The CDR3 extends over 15 amino acids. V was clipped by 1 base and J by 2 bases, with 13 bases between them. Looked up from germline, CDR1 is SGHRS and CDR2 is YFSETQ. The CDR3 nucleotides are TGCGCCAGCAGCTTGATGGGGCAGGGCACCTACGAGCAGTACTTC. It translates to CASSLMGQGTYEQYF.

The chain couples TRBV5-1 to TRBJ1-4, with 11 bases aligning to TRBD1. The CDR3 loop spans 15 amino acids. The V gene end was trimmed by 0 bases and the J gene end by 6 bases; junction bases not matched to a gene: 1. Germline CDR1 reads SGHRS; CDR2 reads YFSETQ. The CDR3 here is CASSLAGQGDEKLFF. Here the CDR3 DNA reads TGCGCCAGCAGCTTGGCGGGACAGGGGGATGAAAAACTGTTTTTT.

The chain recombines TRBV5-4 with TRBJ2-2; D perhaps matches TRBD2 (6 bases). Germline CDR1 and CDR2: SGHNT and YYREEE (reference sequence). V lost 1 base to trimming and J lost 4 bases, with 20 bases between them. This CDR3 spans 18 amino acids. CDR3 coding DNA: TGTGCCAGCAGCTTGTTCGGAATGGGCGGGCGGGGCACCGGGGAGCTGTTTTTT. Translated: CASSLFGMGGRGTGELFF. Looking up the rest from reference TRBV5-4 and TRBJ2-2 gives the full variable domain: ETGVTQSPTHLIKTRGQQVTLRCSSQSGHNTVSWYQQALGQGPQFIFQYYREEENGRGNFPPRFSGLQFPNYSSELNVNALELDDSALYLCASSLFGMGGRGTGELFFGEGSRLTVL.

In DNA, the CDR3 is TGTGCCAGCAGATACGGTACCTACGAGCAGTACTTC. Translated: CASRYGTYEQYF. The chain has TRBV25-1 and TRBJ2-5; the D is unclear. The DNA matches TRBJ2-7 better at its end, which makes the J call doubtful. The germline CDR1 and CDR2 sequences are MGHDK and SYGVNS. The CDR3 spans 12 residues.

CDR3 residues: CASSQEAPNAEGRDTQYF. CDR3 coding DNA: TGCGCCAGCAGCCAAGAGGCCCCTAATGCGGAGGGGAGGGATACGCAGTATTTT. The gene calls are TRBV4-1 and TRBJ2-3; TRBD2 is a possible D gene (6 bases). CDR1 is MGHRA, CDR2 YSYEKL, per germline. The CDR3 is 18 amino acids. The ends were cut back, 0 bases at V and 6 bases at J, with 22 bases in the middle.

The chain recombines TRBV10-3 with TRBJ2-3, with 8 positions matching TRBD2. J gave up 5 bases and V 6 bases, and 7 bases lay outside the gene matches. CDR3 length equals 14 residues. Germline CDR1 is ENHRY and CDR2 is SYGVKD. The CDR3 bases are TGTGCCATCAGGTCCGATCGGGAGGGAGATACGCAGTATTTT. Its protein product is CAIRSDREGDTQYF.